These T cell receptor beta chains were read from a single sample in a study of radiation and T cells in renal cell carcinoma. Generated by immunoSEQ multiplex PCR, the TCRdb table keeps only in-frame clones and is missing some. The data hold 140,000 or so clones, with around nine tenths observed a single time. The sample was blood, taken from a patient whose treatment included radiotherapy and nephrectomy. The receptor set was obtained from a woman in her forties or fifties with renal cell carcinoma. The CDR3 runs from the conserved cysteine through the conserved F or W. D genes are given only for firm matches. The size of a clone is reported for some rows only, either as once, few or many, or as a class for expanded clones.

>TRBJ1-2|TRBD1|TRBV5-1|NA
TGCGCCAGCAGCGTCGGGGACAGAACTTATGGCTACACCTTC
CASSVGDRTYGYTF
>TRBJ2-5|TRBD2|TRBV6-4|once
TGTGCCAGCAGTGACTCGGCTAGCGGGGGGCCGGAGACCCAGTACTTC
CASSDSASGGPETQYF
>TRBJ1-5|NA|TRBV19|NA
TGTGCCAGTAGTATAGAGAAGAGGGGGAGCAATCAGCCCCAGCATTTT
CASSIEKRGSNQPQHF
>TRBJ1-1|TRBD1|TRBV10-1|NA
TGCGCCAGCAGTAGGGACAGGTGGGGCACTGAAGCTTTCTTT
CASSRDRWGTEAFF
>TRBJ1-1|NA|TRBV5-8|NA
TGTGCCAGCAGTTACTACCCTGAAGCTTTCTTT
CASSYYPEAFF
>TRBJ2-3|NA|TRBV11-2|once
TGTGCCAGCAGCCTCTCACCAGGGATGGCTAGCACAGATACGCAGTATTTT
CASSLSPGMASTDTQYF
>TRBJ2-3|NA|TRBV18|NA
TGTGCCAGCTCACCAGTCGGAGATACGCAGTATTTT
CASSPVGDTQYF
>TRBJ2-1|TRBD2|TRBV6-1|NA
TGTGCCACCTTTCCGGGACTAGCGTCAAGTGAGCAGTTCTTC
CATFPGLASSEQFF
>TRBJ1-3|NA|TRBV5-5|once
TGTGCCAGCAGCTTGGGCAGTCCAAGTGGAAACACCATATATTTT
CASSLGSPSGNTIYF
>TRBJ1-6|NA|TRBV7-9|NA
TGTGCCAGCAGCTTAGTTCGAGTCAGGGGTAATTCACCCCTCCACTTT
CASSLVRVRGNSPLHF
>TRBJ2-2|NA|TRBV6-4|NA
TGTGCCAGCAGTGAGATCGGCCGGGAGCTGTTTTTT
CASSEIGRELFF
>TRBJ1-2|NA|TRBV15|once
TGTGCCACCAGCAGAGACAGTAACTATGGCTACACCTTC
CATSRDSNYGYTF
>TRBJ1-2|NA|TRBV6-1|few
TGTGCCAGCAGTCAACAGGGACTCTATGGCTACACCTTC
CASSQQGLYGYTF
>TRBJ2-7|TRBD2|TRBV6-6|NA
TGTGCCAGCAGTTACGCGGGGGACCCCACGGGGCAGTACTTC
CASSYAGDPTGQYF
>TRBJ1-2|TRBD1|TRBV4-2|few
TGTGCCAGCAGCCCCCGGACAGGGGGTCATGGCTACACCTTC
CASSPRTGGHGYTF
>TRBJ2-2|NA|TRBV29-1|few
TGCAGCGTTGCGGGCAGTTCGAACACCGGGGAGCTGTTTTTT
CSVAGSSNTGELFF
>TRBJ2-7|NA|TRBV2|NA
TGTGCCAGCAGTGAACGTAGGGAGAGCTACGAGCAGTACTTC
CASSERRESYEQYF
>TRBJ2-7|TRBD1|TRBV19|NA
TGTGCCAGTAGTTCGGCCGGGACAGGGGGCTACGAGCAGTACTTC
CASSSAGTGGYEQYF
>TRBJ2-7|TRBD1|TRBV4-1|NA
TGCGCCAGCAGCCAAGGTTGGGACAGCACCTACGAGCAGTACTTC
CASSQGWDSTYEQYF
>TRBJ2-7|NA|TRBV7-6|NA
TGTGCCAGCAGCTTAGCTTTAGGACCGAGGGCCTACGAGCAGTACTTC
CASSLALGPRAYEQYF
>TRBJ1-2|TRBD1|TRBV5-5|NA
TGTGCCAGCAGCTTGGAGATGAGGACAGGGGGTGGCTACACCTTC
CASSLEMRTGGGYTF
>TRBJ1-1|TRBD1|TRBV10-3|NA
TGTGCCATCGGACAGGGGTCGAACACTGAAGCTTTCTTT
CAIGQGSNTEAFF
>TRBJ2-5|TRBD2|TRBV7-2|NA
TGTGCCAGCAGCTCCATAGCGGGCGGAGGGTTGGAGACCCAGTACTTC
CASSSIAGGGLETQYF
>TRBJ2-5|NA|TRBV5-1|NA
TGCGCCAGCAGCTTGGAGTCTTTCCAAGAGACCCAGTACTTC
CASSLESFQETQYF
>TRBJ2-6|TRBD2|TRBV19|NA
TGTGCCAGTAGTGTTATCTATCCGGGACTAGATCCCGAGGGGGCCAACGTCCTGACTTTC
CASSVIYPGLDPEGANVLTF
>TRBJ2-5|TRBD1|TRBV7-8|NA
TGTGCCAGCAGCTCCCAGGGGGCAGGGGAGACCCAGTACTTC
CASSSQGAGETQYF
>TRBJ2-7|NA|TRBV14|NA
TGTGCCAGCAGCCGCCAAACAGGCCTACCCTACGAGCAGTACTTC
CASSRQTGLPYEQYF
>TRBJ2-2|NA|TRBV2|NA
TGTGCCAGCAGTTCTAGCGAACCGAACACCGGGGAGCTGTTTTTT
CASSSSEPNTGELFF
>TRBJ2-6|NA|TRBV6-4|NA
TGTGCCAGCAGTGCGAGTAAGGGGGCCAACGTCCTGACTTTC
CASSASKGANVLTF
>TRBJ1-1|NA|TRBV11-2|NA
TGTGCCAGCAGCTTGGGCAGAGGGTTAGGAGCTTTCTTT
CASSLGRGLGAFF
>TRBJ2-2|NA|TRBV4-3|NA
TGCGCCAGCAGCCAAGACGTGGGGCCCCCCACCGGGGAGCTGTTTTTT
CASSQDVGPPTGELFF
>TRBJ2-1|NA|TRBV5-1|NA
TGCGCCAGCAGCCGGGAGAGCTCCTACAATGAGCAGTTCTTC
CASSRESSYNEQFF